Presented here are 9 T cell receptor beta chains from one specimen sequenced in a study of immune heterogeneity within non-small cell lung tumors. TCR beta CDR3 was amplified by multiplex PCR, first round nine to ten cycles, 32 V and 13 J primers. TCRdb reprocessed the multiplex PCR reads via MiXCR and lists one record per CDR3 protein. The sample holds around 3,700 distinct CDR3 sequences, over 35% seen once. Template input was genomic DNA from bulk tumor (about 600 ng per sample). Biopsy collection occurred during surgery, with several far-apart biopsies per primary tumor. The study enrolled patients with untreated, newly diagnosed non-small cell lung cancer who underwent curative surgery. Sequencing used lung tumor tissue. The receptors were gathered from a man in his sixties or seventies with non-small cell lung cancer.

This clonotype was detected a few times. The genes are TRBV6-1 and TRBJ2-2, with D tentatively TRBD1 (6 bases). The V end was cut by 4 bases, the J end by 3 bases, with 18 bases between. Germline values: CDR1 MNHNS, CDR2 SASEGT. The CDR3 has 17 residues. The CDR3 nucleotides read TGTGCCAGCAGTGTCCGAGGGGGTACTTTTCACACCGGGGAGCTGTTTTTT. As protein: CASSVRGGTFHTGELFF.

This sequence joins TRBV9 and TRBJ1-5; D unclear. The V end lost 0 bases, the J end lost 7 bases, and 14 bases lay between the germline ends. Per the germline V gene, CDR1 is SGDLS and CDR2 is YYNGEE. CDR3 size: 15 residues. For the CDR3, the DNA is TGTGCCAGCAGCGTAGCTGGGGTGGCGGGGCAGCCCCAGCATTTT. As protein: CASSVAGVAGQPQHF.

The chain carries TRBV5-1 and TRBJ2-1; D unresolved. The CDR3 contains 13 residues. Trimming shortened V by 3 bases and J by 4 bases, and 8 bases separated the two germline ends. The germline V gene has CDR1 SGHRS and CDR2 YFSETQ. The DNA of the CDR3 is TGCGCCAGCAGCTCGGCACCTTACAATGAGCAGTTCTTC. It is translated as CASSSAPYNEQFF.

J is TRBJ1-5 and V is TRBV15; D is unresolved. Germline CDR1 and CDR2: LNHNV and YYDKDF (reference sequence). Trimming stripped 5 bases from V and 0 bases from J, with 17 bases between. The CDR3 contains 17 residues. The CDR3 DNA sequence: TGTGCCACCAGCGCCCGGCTCCCTTTTAATAGCAATCAGCCCCAGCATTTT. Residues: CATSARLPFNSNQPQHF.

V is TRBV4-1 and J is TRBJ1-6; perhaps TRBD1 as D (6 bases). V lost 6 bases and J 8 bases, leaving 11 bases between the germline ends. CDR3 length: 13 amino acids. The germline CDR1 and CDR2 sequences are MGHRA and YSYEKL. The CDR3: CASRPTGYSPLHF. The CDR3 DNA reads TGCGCCAGCAGGCCGACAGGTTATTCACCCCTCCACTTT.

The chain carries TRBV6-1 and TRBJ1-2; D gene unclear. This CDR3 is built from 14 residues. Germline loops: CDR1 MNHNS, CDR2 SASEGT. The germline V and J ends were trimmed by 10 bases and 4 bases, with 19 bases remaining between them. This CDR3 is CATTRLGGFYGYTF. In nucleotides, the CDR3 is TGTGCCACCACCCGGTTGGGAGGTTTCTATGGCTACACCTTC.

The gene calls are TRBV10-3 and TRBJ2-7; D might be TRBD2 (6 bases). Trimming stripped 6 bases from V and 0 bases from J, with 9 bases between. Germline V gives CDR1 ENHRY, CDR2 SYGVKD. The CDR3 consists of 13 residues. Written as DNA, the CDR3 is TGTGCCATCAGGAGGGAGGCCTCCTACGAGCAGTACTTC. Translating gives CAIRREASYEQYF.

This clonotype was picked up a small number of times. V gene TRBV20-1 combines with J gene TRBJ2-1; no reliable D call. Trimming pared 2 bases from V and 3 bases from J, leaving 8 bases between. The germline gives CDR1 DFQATT, CDR2 SNEGSKA (reference sequence). There are 13 residues in the CDR3. CDR3: CSARNSNYNEQFF. The CDR3, as DNA: TGCAGTGCTAGAAACTCCAACTACAATGAGCAGTTCTTC.

This clonotype was detected only a few times. The chain has TRBV6-1 and TRBJ1-6, with 8 bases fitting TRBD1. The germline gives CDR1 MNHNS, CDR2 SASEGT. The V and J ends lost 4 bases and 8 bases, in that order; junction bases with no gene match: 4. The CDR3 runs 14 residues. The CDR3 loop is CASSGQGWDSPLHF. As DNA, the CDR3 is TGTGCCAGCAGTGGACAGGGGTGGGATTCACCCCTCCACTTT.